This T cell receptor (beta chain) was captured in a study of T cells after posttransplantation cyclophosphamide. Whole-study results and caveats: TRB overlap between skin or GI tissue T cells and blood was limited. After PTCy, TRB diversity resembled that of CNI/methotrexate controls.

Produced via immunoSEQ multiplex PCR; TCRdb's table is partial and in-frame only. Among around 16,000 clones listed, 84% were seen once. Concerning this clone itself: Its antigen remains unknown.

V was trimmed by 6 bases and J by 3 bases, leaving 11 bases between them. This CDR3 is 13 amino acids long. The V gene's germline CDR1 is SNHLY and CDR2 FYNNEI. Sampled 1 year posttransplant, controls received myeloablative marrow transplants, methotrexate and a calcineurin inhibitor. The source material was PBMCs, sampled 371 days after allogeneic stem cell transplant with calcineurin inhibitor and methotrexate. The rearrangement uses TRBV2 and TRBJ2-5, with D possibly matching TRBD2 (6 bases). This clonotype was obtained from a male patient in his late teens or twenties who received an allogeneic stem cell transplant from a related donor, was CMV-positive, and had no GVHD. The graft donor may be the source of some T cells. The CDR3, as DNA: TGTGCCAGCAGGGGACTGCGAGAAGAGACCCAGTACTTC. Its translation: CASRGLREETQYF.